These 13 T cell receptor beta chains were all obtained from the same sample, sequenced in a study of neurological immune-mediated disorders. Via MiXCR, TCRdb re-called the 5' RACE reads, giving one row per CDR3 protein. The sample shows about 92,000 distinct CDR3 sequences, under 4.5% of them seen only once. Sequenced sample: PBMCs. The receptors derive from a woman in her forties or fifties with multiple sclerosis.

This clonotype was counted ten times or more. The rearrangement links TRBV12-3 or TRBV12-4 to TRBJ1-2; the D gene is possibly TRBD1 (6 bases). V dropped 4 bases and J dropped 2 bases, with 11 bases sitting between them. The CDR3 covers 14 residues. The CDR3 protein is CASSWGQINYGYTF. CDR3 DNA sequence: TGTGCCAGCAGTTGGGGACAAATCAACTATGGCTACACCTTC.

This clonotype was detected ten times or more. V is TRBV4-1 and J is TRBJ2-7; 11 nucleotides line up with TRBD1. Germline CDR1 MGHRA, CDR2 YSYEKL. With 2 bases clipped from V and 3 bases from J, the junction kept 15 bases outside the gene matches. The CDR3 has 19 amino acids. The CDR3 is CASSQLIRDRGRLGYEQYF. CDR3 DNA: TGCGCCAGCAGCCAACTCATCCGGGACAGGGGGAGACTTGGCTACGAGCAGTACTTC.

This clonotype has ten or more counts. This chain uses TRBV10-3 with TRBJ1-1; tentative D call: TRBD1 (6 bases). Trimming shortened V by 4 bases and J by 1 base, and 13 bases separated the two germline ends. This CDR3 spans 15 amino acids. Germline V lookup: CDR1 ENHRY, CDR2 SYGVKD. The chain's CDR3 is CAISGTVRGNTEAFF. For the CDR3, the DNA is TGTGCCATCAGTGGGACAGTAAGAGGGAACACTGAAGCTTTCTTT.

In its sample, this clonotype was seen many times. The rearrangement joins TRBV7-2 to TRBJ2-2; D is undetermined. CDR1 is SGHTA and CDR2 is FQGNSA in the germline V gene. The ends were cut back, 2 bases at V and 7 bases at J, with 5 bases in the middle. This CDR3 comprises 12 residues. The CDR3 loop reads CASSLSVGELFF. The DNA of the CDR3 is TGTGCCAGCAGCTTATCGGTCGGGGAGCTGTTTTTT. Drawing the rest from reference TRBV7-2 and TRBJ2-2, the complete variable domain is GAGVSQSPSNKVTEKGKDVELRCDPISGHTALYWYRQSLGQGLEFLIYFQGNSAPDKSGLPSDRFSAERTGGSVSTLTIQRTQQEDSAVYLCASSLSVGELFFGEGSRLTVL.

Here the CDR3 reads CASSLSARGEKLFF. In nucleotides, the CDR3 is TGTGCCAGCAGTCTCTCGGCCAGAGGAGAAAAACTGTTTTTT. This chain connects TRBV27 to TRBJ1-4; D not resolved. CDR1 MNHEY and CDR2 SMNVEV come from the germline V gene (reference sequence). V gave up 5 bases and J gave up 8 bases, with 15 bases separating them. The CDR3 length is 14 residues.

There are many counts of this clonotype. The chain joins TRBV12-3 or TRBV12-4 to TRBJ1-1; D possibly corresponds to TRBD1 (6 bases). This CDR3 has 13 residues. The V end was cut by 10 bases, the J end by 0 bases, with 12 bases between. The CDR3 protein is CATSRGMNTEAFF. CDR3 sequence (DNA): TGTGCCACGTCAAGGGGGATGAACACTGAAGCTTTCTTT.

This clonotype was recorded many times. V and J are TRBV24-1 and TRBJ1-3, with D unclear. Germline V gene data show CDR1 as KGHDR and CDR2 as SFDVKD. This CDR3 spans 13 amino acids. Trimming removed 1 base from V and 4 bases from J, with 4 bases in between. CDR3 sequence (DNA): TGTGCCACCAGTGATTTTGCCGGAAACACCATATATTTT. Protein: CATSDFAGNTIYF.

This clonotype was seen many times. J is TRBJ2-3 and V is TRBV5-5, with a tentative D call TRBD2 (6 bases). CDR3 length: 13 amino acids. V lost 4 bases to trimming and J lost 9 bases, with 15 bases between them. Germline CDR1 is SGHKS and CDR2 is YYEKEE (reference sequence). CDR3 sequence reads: CASSPVGGWTQYF. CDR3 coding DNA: TGTGCCAGCAGCCCCGTGGGGGGATGGACGCAGTATTTT. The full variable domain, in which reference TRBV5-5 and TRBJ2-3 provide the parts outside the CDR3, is DAGVTQSPTHLIKTRGQQVTLRCSPISGHKSVSWYQQVLGQGPQFIFQYYEKEERGRGNFPDRFSARQFPNYSSELNVNALLLGDSALYLCASSPVGGWTQYFGPGTRLTVL.

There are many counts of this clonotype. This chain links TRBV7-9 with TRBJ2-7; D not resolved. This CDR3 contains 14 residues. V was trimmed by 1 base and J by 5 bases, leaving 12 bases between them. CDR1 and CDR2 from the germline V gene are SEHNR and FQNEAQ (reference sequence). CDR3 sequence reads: CASSLVFQLDEQYF. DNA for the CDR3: TGTGCCAGCAGCTTAGTCTTTCAGCTCGACGAGCAGTACTTC.

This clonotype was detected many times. As DNA, the CDR3 is TGTGCCAGCAGTTCCCTAAACGAGCAGTACTTC. Its protein product is CASSSLNEQYF. V and J are TRBV6-2 or TRBV6-3 and TRBJ2-7, with no clear D. The V and J ends lost 4 bases and 5 bases respectively, with 6 bases between them. CDR3 length equals 11 residues. From germline, CDR1 is MNHEY and CDR2 SVGEGT.

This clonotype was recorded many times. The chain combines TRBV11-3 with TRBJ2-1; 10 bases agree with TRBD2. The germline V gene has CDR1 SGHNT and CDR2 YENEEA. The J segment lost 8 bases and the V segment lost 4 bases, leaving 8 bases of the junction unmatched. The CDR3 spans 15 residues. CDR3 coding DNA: TGTGCCAGCAGCTCTTTAGCGGGGGGAAATTATGAGCAGTTCTTC. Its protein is CASSSLAGGNYEQFF.

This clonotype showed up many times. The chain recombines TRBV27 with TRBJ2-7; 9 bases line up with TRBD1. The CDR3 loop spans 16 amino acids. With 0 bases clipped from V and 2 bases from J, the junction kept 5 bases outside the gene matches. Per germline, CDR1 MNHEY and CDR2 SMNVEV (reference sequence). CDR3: CASSLSGTGFPYEQYF. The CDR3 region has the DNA TGTGCCAGCAGTTTATCGGGGACAGGGTTTCCCTACGAGCAGTACTTC.

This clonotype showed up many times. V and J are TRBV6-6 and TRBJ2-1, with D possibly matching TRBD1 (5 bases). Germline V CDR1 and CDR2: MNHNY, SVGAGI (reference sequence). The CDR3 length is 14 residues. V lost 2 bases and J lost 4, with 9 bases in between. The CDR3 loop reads CASSYPDRYNEQFF. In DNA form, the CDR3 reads TGTGCCAGCAGTTACCCTGACAGATACAATGAGCAGTTCTTC.